Following are 14 T cell receptor beta chains from one sample sequenced in a study of T cells in Graves' hyperthyroidism and ophthalmopathy. TCR beta CDR3 region amplification was performed from RNA transcripts. With the HTBI primer set, the TCR CDR3 went through a first round of RT-PCR. Each CDR3 protein gets one entry after TCRdb re-called the multiplex PCR reads with MiXCR. The sample lists around 500,000 distinct CDR3 sequences; approximately 15% were seen once. The specimen was blood. Receptor source: a woman aged 18-35 years with Graves' hyperthyroidism.

This clonotype was counted at least ten times. The J gene is TRBJ2-3, the V gene TRBV10-1, with TRBD1 as a possible D gene (5 bases). The length of the CDR3 is 14 residues. Germline values: CDR1 WNHNN, CDR2 SYGVQD (reference sequence). The ends were cut back, 4 bases at V and 2 bases at J, with 10 bases in the middle. The CDR3 spells CASSAAGFTDTQYF. CDR3 coding DNA: TGCGCCAGCAGTGCGGCAGGGTTCACAGATACGCAGTATTTT.

This clonotype was seen once. The junction and the germline gene differ at one end; a read error may be behind it. CDR3 nucleotide sequence: TGTGCCAGCAGTTTTATCTTCCTGGGGAGCGGGACTTTCCACTTC. Encoded protein: CASSFIFLGSGTFHF. The chain couples TRBV12-3 or TRBV12-4 to TRBJ2-5; 7 nucleotides agree with TRBD2. The length of the CDR3 is 15 residues.

In its sample, this clonotype was seen a few times. The chain has TRBV19 and TRBJ2-2, with D possibly TRBD2 on 6 matching bases. CDR3 length: 16 amino acids. Germline CDR1 and CDR2: LNHDA and SQIVND (reference sequence). The germline V and J ends were trimmed by 6 bases and 7 bases, with 21 bases remaining between them. The CDR3 spells CASRPNLGGRGGELFF. CDR3 nucleotide sequence: TGTGCCAGTAGACCAAATCTGGGAGGACGAGGCGGGGAGCTGTTTTTT.

V usage is TRBV25-1 and J usage is TRBJ2-7; tentatively, D is TRBD2 (5 bases). Germline values: CDR1 MGHDK, CDR2 SYGVNS. The CDR3 length is 13 residues. V lost 10 bases and J 2 bases, leaving 15 bases between the germline ends. This CDR3 is CATEPDGTYEQYF. In DNA form, the CDR3 reads TGTGCCACCGAACCCGACGGGACCTACGAGCAGTACTTC.

The table lists this clonotype with many counts. This rearrangement joins TRBV12-3 or TRBV12-4 to TRBJ2-2; TRBD1 matches at 9 bases. V lost 1 base to trimming and J lost 4 bases; unmatched junction nucleotides: 4. CDR3 length: 16 amino acids. The CDR3 nucleotides are TGTGCCAGCAGTTTAGGGGACAGGGCGGTCACCGGGGAGCTGTTTTTT. This sequence encodes CASSLGDRAVTGELFF.

This clonotype was found a few times. The V gene is TRBV20-1, the J gene TRBJ2-7; D may be TRBD2 (6 bases). The CDR3 spans 15 residues. Trimming took 3 bases from V and 5 from J, leaving 20 bases between them. The V gene's germline CDR1 is DFQATT and CDR2 SNEGSKA (reference sequence). CDR3 bases: TGCAGTGCTAGGGGAAGTTGGGCGGGAATAGACGAGCAGTACTTC. It codes for CSARGSWAGIDEQYF.

This clonotype was found many times. The chain's CDR3 is CASSYRSSGVYEQYF. CDR3 bases: TGTGCCAGCAGTTACCGGTCTAGCGGGGTCTACGAGCAGTACTTC. This rearrangement joins TRBV6-2 or TRBV6-3 to TRBJ2-7; 9 nucleotides match TRBD2. CDR3 length: 15 amino acids. Losses at the gene ends were 2 bases for V and 3 bases for J; bases not matched to a gene: 5. The germline gives CDR1 MNHEY, CDR2 SVGEGT.

V gene TRBV20-1 combines with J gene TRBJ1-2; maybe TRBD1 (5 bases). Germline V lookup: CDR1 DFQATT, CDR2 SNEGSKA (reference sequence). V shed 5 bases and J shed 2 bases, with 12 bases lying between them. The CDR3 is 13 residues long. The CDR3 is CSAGASLNYGYTF. The CDR3 nucleotides read TGCAGTGCTGGGGCCTCACTGAACTATGGCTACACCTTC.

This clonotype was detected a few times. This chain uses TRBV7-2 with TRBJ1-6, with D maybe TRBD1 (5 bases). V lost 4 bases, J lost 7 bases, and 8 bases lay in between. This CDR3 is 13 amino acids long. The germline V gene encodes CDR1 SGHTA and CDR2 FQGNSA. The CDR3 nucleotides are TGTGCCAGCAGCTGGGGACCGAATTCACCCCTCCACTTT. Protein product: CASSWGPNSPLHF. The whole variable domain, filled in from reference TRBV7-2 and TRBJ1-6, reads GAGVSQSPSNKVTEKGKDVELRCDPISGHTALYWYRQSLGQGLEFLIYFQGNSAPDKSGLPSDRFSAERTGGSVSTLTIQRTQQEDSAVYLCASSWGPNSPLHFGNGTRLTVT.

The chain joins TRBV12-5 to TRBJ1-5; D gene unclear. Germline assignment: CDR1 LGHNT and CDR2 FRNRAP. The CDR3 runs to 13 residues. V was trimmed by 4 bases and J by 0 bases, leaving 4 bases between them. The DNA for the CDR3 is TGTGCTAGTGGTTGGGATAGCAATCAGCCCCAGCATTTT. Protein sequence: CASGWDSNQPQHF.

This clonotype was detected ten times or more. The genes are TRBV20-1 and TRBJ1-3, with D possibly TRBD1 on 6 matching bases. The germline V and J ends were trimmed by 3 bases and 1 base, with 16 bases remaining between them. Looked up from germline, CDR1 is DFQATT and CDR2 is SNEGSKA (reference sequence). CDR3 length: 16 residues. In DNA form, the CDR3 reads TGCAGTGCTAGTCCCGAACTACAGGGATCTGGAAACACCATATATTTT. Amino acid sequence: CSASPELQGSGNTIYF.

CDR3 in DNA: TGTGCCAGCAGTAGAGACAAGGGGCTATACGAGCAGTACTTC. This gives the protein CASSRDKGLYEQYF. This chain joins TRBV11-2 and TRBJ2-7, with TRBD1 as a possible D gene (5 bases). V gave up 6 bases and J gave up 4 bases, with 16 bases separating them. The CDR3 runs to 14 residues. Germline assignment: CDR1 SGHAT and CDR2 FQNNGV.

This clonotype was counted ten times or more. J is TRBJ1-3 and V is TRBV3-1; 10 nucleotides match TRBD1. Looked up from germline, CDR1 is LGHDT and CDR2 is YNNKEL (reference sequence). The CDR3 covers 16 residues. V lost 2 bases, J lost 3 bases, and 4 bases stayed unmatched. The CDR3 is CASSQRTGGLGNTIYF. The CDR3 DNA reads TGTGCCAGCAGCCAACGGACAGGGGGACTTGGAAACACCATATATTTT.

This clonotype was counted a few times. This rearrangement joins TRBV19 to TRBJ2-6; D is perhaps TRBD2 (6 bases). CDR3 length equals 16 residues. The germline V and J ends were trimmed by 5 bases and 0 bases, with 11 bases remaining between them. CDR1 and CDR2 (germline): LNHDA, SQIVND (reference sequence). The CDR3 spells CASSYGGLSGANVLTF. Here the CDR3 DNA reads TGTGCCAGTAGTTATGGGGGACTCTCTGGGGCCAACGTCCTGACTTTC. The full variable domain, in which reference TRBV19 and TRBJ2-6 provide the parts outside the CDR3, is DGGITQSPKYLFRKEGQNVTLSCEQNLNHDAMYWYRQDPGQGLRLIYYSQIVNDFQKGDIAEGYSVSREKKESFPLTVTSAQKNPTAFYLCASSYGGLSGANVLTFGAGSRLTVL.